This passage covers 3 T cell receptor beta chains from one sample sequenced in a study of CD8+ T cells in alopecia areata. RNA extraction was followed by reverse transcription into cDNA, which acted as the sequencing template. Libraries were prepared by immunoSEQ multiplex PCR; TCRdb keeps only in-frame clonotypes and omits some of them. The sample yields a few hundred thousand clones, roughly two thirds seen once. This material consisted of CD4+ T cells sorted from blood, taken at week 0. Receptors were obtained from a human donor with alopecia areata.

This clone has only one observation. The DNA for the CDR3 is TGTGCCAGCAGTTTATTTCCGACAGGGTCCTACGAGCAGTACTTC. The encoded protein is CASSLFPTGSYEQYF. This chain connects TRBV27 to TRBJ2-7, with 7 bases lining up with TRBD1. The CDR3 contains 15 residues. J lost 1 base, V lost 1 base, and 4 bases had no gene match. Germline CDR1 and CDR2: MNHEY and SMNVEV (reference sequence).

This chain joins TRBV4-3 and TRBJ1-6, with 7 bases fitting TRBD1. CDR3 size: 16 residues. Germline loops: CDR1 LGHNA, CDR2 YSLEER. The V gene end was trimmed by 5 bases and the J gene end by 12 bases; junction bases not matched to a gene: 16. The CDR3 loop reads CASSTQDRDSSLPLHF. The CDR3 coding sequence is TGCGCCAGCAGCACACAAGACCGGGACAGTTCTTTACCCCTCCACTTT.

V and J are TRBV2 and TRBJ1-6, with D hard to call. The CDR3 spans 14 residues. CDR1 SNHLY and CDR2 FYNNEI come from the germline V gene. Trimming removed 5 bases from V and 9 bases from J, with 14 bases in between. The CDR3 reads CASSSDRVASPLHF. CDR3 DNA sequence: TGTGCCAGCAGTAGCGACCGGGTGGCTTCACCCCTCCACTTT. The full variable domain, rest sourced from reference TRBV2 and TRBJ1-6, is EPEVTQTPSHQVTQMGQEVILRCVPISNHLYFYWYRQILGQKVEFLVSFYNNEISEKSEIFDDQFSVERPDGSNFTLKIRSTKLEDSAMYFCASSSDRVASPLHFGNGTRLTVT.